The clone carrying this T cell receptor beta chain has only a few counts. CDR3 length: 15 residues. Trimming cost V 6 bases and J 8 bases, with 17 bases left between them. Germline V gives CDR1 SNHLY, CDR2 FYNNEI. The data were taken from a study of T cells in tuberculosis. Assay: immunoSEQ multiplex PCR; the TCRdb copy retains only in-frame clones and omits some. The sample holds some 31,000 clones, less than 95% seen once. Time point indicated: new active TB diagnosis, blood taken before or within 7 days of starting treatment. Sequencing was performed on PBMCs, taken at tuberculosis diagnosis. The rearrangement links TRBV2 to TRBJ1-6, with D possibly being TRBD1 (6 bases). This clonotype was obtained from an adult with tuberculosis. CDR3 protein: CASRLTGIDDSPLHF. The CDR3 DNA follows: TGTGCCAGCAGACTAACAGGGATTGATGATTCACCCCTCCACTTT.